The 2 T cell receptor beta chains given below trace back to one sample, sequenced in a study of blood T cell repertoires in COVID-19. Data came from immunoSEQ multiplex PCR; TCRdb stores just in-frame clones and leaves some out. The table includes 210,000 or so clones, around 80% detected once. The specimen sequenced was peripheral blood. All receptors derive from a human donor in a cohort sampled during active COVID-19.

The chain combines TRBV4-2 with TRBJ1-4, with TRBD1 identical over 9 bases. V lost 0 bases, J lost 8 bases, and 10 bases stayed unmatched. Germline V gene sequence: CDR1 LGHNA, CDR2 YNFKEQ. There are 17 residues in the CDR3. The CDR3 here is CASSQEDVGQGGEKLFF. The CDR3 bases are TGTGCCAGCAGCCAAGAGGATGTGGGACAGGGTGGCGAAAAACTGTTTTTT.

The chain combines TRBV7-8 with TRBJ2-7; 8 positions match TRBD2. Looked up from germline, CDR1 is SGHVS and CDR2 is FQNEAQ. V lost 4 bases, J lost 3 bases, and 11 bases stayed unmatched. The CDR3 runs to 16 residues. This chain's CDR3 is CASSSSPSGSFYEQYF. The CDR3 coding sequence is TGTGCCAGCAGCTCTAGCCCTAGCGGGTCCTTCTACGAGCAGTACTTC.